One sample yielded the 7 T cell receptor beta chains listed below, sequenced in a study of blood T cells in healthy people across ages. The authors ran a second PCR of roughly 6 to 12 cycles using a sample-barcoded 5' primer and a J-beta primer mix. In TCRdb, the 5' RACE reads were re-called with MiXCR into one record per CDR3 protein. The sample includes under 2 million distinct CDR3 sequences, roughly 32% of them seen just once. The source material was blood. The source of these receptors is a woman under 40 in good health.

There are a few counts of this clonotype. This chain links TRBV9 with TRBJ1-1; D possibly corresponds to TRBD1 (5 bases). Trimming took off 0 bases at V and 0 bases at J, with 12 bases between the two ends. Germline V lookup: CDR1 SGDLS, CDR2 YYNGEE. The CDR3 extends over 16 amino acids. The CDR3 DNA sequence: TGTGCCAGCAGCGTAGGGTCCGCGGGGGTGAACACTGAAGCTTTCTTT. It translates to CASSVGSAGVNTEAFF.

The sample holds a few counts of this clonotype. For the CDR3, the DNA is TGTGCCAGCAGTGTAACGGGGGGCATCAGCTACGAGCAGTACTTC. Translated, it gives CASSVTGGISYEQYF. The V call is TRBV2, the J call TRBJ2-7; the D gene is possibly TRBD2 (7 bases). This CDR3 contains 15 residues. Germline V gene data show CDR1 as SNHLY and CDR2 as FYNNEI. V dropped 4 bases and J dropped 3 bases, with 16 bases sitting between them.

DNA for the CDR3: TGTGCCAGCACCAGAGCGGGACAGCAGTTCTTC. Its protein product is CASTRAGQQFF. The genes are TRBV6-2 or TRBV6-3 and TRBJ2-1, with 7 nucleotides matching TRBD2. This CDR3 is 11 amino acids long. The V and J ends lost 7 bases and 11 bases, in that order; junction bases with no gene match: 5. Germline lookup yields CDR1 MNHEY and CDR2 SVGEGT.

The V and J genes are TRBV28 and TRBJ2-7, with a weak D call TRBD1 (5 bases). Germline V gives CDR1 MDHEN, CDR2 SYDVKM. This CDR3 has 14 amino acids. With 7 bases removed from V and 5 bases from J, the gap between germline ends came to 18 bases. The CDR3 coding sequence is TGTGCCAGCACCATGTGGGGCGGCCAAGACGAGCAGTACTTC. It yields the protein CASTMWGGQDEQYF.

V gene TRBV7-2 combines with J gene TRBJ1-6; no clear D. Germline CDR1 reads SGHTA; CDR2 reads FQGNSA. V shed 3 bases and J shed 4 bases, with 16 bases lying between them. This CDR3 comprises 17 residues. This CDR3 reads CASSFSVAETYNSPLHF. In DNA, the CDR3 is TGTGCCAGCAGCTTTTCGGTCGCAGAAACTTATAATTCACCCCTCCACTTT.

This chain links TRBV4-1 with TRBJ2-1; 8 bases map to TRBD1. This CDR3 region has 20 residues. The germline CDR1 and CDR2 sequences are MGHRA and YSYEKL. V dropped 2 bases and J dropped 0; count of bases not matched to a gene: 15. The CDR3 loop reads CASSQTSTGWTGTSYNEQFF. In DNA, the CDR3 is TGCGCCAGCAGCCAAACCTCCACAGGGTGGACAGGGACCTCCTACAATGAGCAGTTCTTC.

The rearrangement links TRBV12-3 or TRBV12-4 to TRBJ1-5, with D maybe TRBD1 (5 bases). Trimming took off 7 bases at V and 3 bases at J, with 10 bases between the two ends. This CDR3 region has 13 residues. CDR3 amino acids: CASTRGDNQPQHF. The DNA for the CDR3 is TGTGCCAGCACCCGAGGGGACAATCAGCCCCAGCATTTT.